This TCR beta chain is drawn from a study of blood T cell repertoires in COVID-19. J gave up 4 bases and V 6 bases, and 5 bases lay outside the gene matches. The germline CDR1 and CDR2 sequences are MDHEN and SYDVKM. The CDR3 runs 14 residues. Authors' methods: Reference gene primer amplification gave estimated nucleated cell counts. Data came from immunoSEQ multiplex PCR; TCRdb stores just in-frame clones and leaves some out. The V and J calls and clone size were taken over from that table, and D and trimming were inferred from the DNA. The sample holds roughly 160,000 clones, roughly 81% seen once. This clone occurred a few times.

The sequence was collected from a woman older than 75 with COVID-19, enrolled during active disease. Sample: peripheral blood. The chain joins TRBV28 to TRBJ1-5; the match to TRBD1 covers 8 bases. CDR3 region: CASRGTGPNQPQHF. The CDR3, as DNA: TGTGCCAGCAGAGGGACAGGTCCTAATCAGCCCCAGCATTTT.